The 7 T cell receptor beta chains listed next were all sequenced from one sample in a study of T cells in Graves' hyperthyroidism and ophthalmopathy. Authors of the study amplified TCR beta CDR3 regions from RNA transcripts. TCR CDR3 underwent first-round RT-PCR with the HTBI primer set. TCRdb re-derived calls from the multiplex PCR reads in MiXCR, one entry per CDR3 protein. There are some 500,000 distinct CDR3 sequences in the sample; approximately 24% occur only once, and approximately 11% lies in the top ten. Sequenced input: blood. Receptor source: a woman in her twenties or thirties with Graves' ophthalmopathy.

This clonotype has a count of ten or more. The chain is built from TRBV6-2 or TRBV6-3 and TRBJ2-7, with D possibly being TRBD1 or TRBD2 (5 bases each). The CDR3 totals 13 residues. CDR1 MNHEY and CDR2 SVGEGT come from the germline V gene. V was trimmed by 1 base and J by 6 bases, leaving 10 bases between them. The CDR3 loop reads CASSYFRGLEQYF. The CDR3 DNA sequence: TGTGCCAGCAGTTACTTCCGGGGCCTCGAGCAGTACTTC.

This clonotype showed up just a few times. The V gene is TRBV4-3, the J gene TRBJ1-5; D is unresolved. Germline V gene data show CDR1 as LGHNA and CDR2 as YSLEER. Trimming pared 1 base from V and 3 bases from J, leaving 10 bases between. CDR3 length: 15 amino acids. The CDR3 reads CASSQGAWLNQPQHF. CDR3 nucleotides: TGCGCCAGCAGCCAAGGAGCGTGGCTCAATCAGCCCCAGCATTTT.

This chain joins TRBV12-3 or TRBV12-4 and TRBJ2-7; possibly TRBD1 for D (5 bases). The CDR3 length is 17 residues. Trimming left V 4 bases short and J 3 bases short, with 22 bases between. CDR3 in DNA: TGTGCCAGCAGTTCCGCCCAGACCAGGGCATGGGGCTACGAGCAGTACTTC. It translates to CASSSAQTRAWGYEQYF.

This clonotype was seen a handful of times. This sequence joins TRBV19 and TRBJ2-2, with 11 bases fitting TRBD1. Germline CDR1 reads LNHDA; CDR2 reads SQIVND (reference sequence). The CDR3 has 16 residues. Trimming removed 5 bases from V and 6 bases from J; junction bases left unmatched: 8. The CDR3 nucleotides read TGTGCCAGTAGTTCTCGGGACAGGGGGTCGTCCGGGGAGCTGTTTTTT. Protein product: CASSSRDRGSSGELFF. Complete variable domain (other parts from reference TRBV19 and TRBJ2-2): DGGITQSPKYLFRKEGQNVTLSCEQNLNHDAMYWYRQDPGQGLRLIYYSQIVNDFQKGDIAEGYSVSREKKESFPLTVTSAQKNPTAFYLCASSSRDRGSSGELFFGEGSRLTVL.

The chain has TRBV10-1 and TRBJ2-7; D is ambiguous. Germline V gene data show CDR1 as WNHNN and CDR2 as SYGVQD (reference sequence). This CDR3 region has 13 residues. V lost 4 bases to trimming and J lost 2 bases, with 9 bases between them. The CDR3 DNA reads as TGCGCCAGCAGTGTCGCGGCTACCTACGAGCAGTACTTC. Translated, it gives CASSVAATYEQYF.

This clonotype has a single count. The V gene is TRBV11-2, the J gene TRBJ2-7; D uncertain. In germline, CDR1 is SGHAT, CDR2 FQNNGV. The V end was cut by 5 bases, the J end by 4 bases, with 12 bases between. This CDR3 has 13 amino acids. In nucleotides, the CDR3 is TGTGCCAGCAGCCGAAACGTCGGGTACGAGCAGTACTTC. Its protein is CASSRNVGYEQYF.

At least ten counts were recorded for this clonotype. The chain is built from TRBV6-2 or TRBV6-3 and TRBJ1-5; D is uncertain. Trimming left V 6 bases short and J 5 bases short, with 11 bases between. The CDR3 is 13 amino acids. Per the germline V gene, CDR1 is MNHEY and CDR2 is SVGEGT. The CDR3: CASSPLGHQPQHF. The CDR3, as DNA: TGTGCCAGCAGCCCGCTTGGTCATCAGCCCCAGCATTTT.